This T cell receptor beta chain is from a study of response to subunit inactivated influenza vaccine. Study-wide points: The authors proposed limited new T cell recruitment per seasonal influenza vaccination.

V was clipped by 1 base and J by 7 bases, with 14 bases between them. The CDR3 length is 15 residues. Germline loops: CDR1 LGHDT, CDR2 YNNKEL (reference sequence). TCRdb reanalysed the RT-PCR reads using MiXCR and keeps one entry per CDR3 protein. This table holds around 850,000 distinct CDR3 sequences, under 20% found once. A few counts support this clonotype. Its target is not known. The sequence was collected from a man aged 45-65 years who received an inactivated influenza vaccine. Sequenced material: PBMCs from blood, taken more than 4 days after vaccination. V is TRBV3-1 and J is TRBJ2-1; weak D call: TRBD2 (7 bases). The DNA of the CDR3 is TGTGCCAGCAGCCAAGGGGGGGGCAGAACGAATGAGCAGTTCTTC. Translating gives CASSQGGGRTNEQFF.